The next 9 T cell receptor beta chains were all read from a single sample in a study of T cell repertoires in cytomegalovirus infection. These receptors' antigens are unknown. TCRdb passed the reads through MiXCR, listing each CDR3 protein once. Of hundreds of thousands of distinct CDR3 sequences listed, around 30% are singletons. Material: cultured PBMCs, obtained from culture after CMV antigen stimulation. These receptor sequences come from a human donor in good health (CMV status not recorded). Some clones in this sample may be carry-over from other donors' samples.

The chain couples TRBV5-4 to TRBJ2-1, with TRBD1 matching 7 bases. Trimming at V came to 4 bases and at J to 0 bases, leaving 4 bases not matched to a gene. CDR1 is SGHNT and CDR2 is YYREEE in the germline V gene (reference sequence). This CDR3 spans 15 amino acids. The CDR3 region has the DNA TGTGCCAGCAGCGTGGACAGGCTCTCCTACAATGAGCAGTTCTTC. This translates into CASSVDRLSYNEQFF.

This rearrangement joins TRBV19 to TRBJ2-4; D perhaps matches TRBD2 (5 bases). Germline CDR1 is LNHDA and CDR2 is SQIVND (reference sequence). The CDR3 runs 11 residues. V lost 3 bases and J 13 bases, leaving 10 bases between the germline ends. CDR3 protein: CASSMEVKQYF. CDR3 nucleotide sequence: TGTGCCAGTAGTATGGAGGTCAAACAGTACTTC. The full variable domain, its missing parts supplied by reference TRBV19 and TRBJ2-4, is DGGITQSPKYLFRKEGQNVTLSCEQNLNHDAMYWYRQDPGQGLRLIYYSQIVNDFQKGDIAEGYSVSREKKESFPLTVTSAQKNPTAFYLCASSMEVKQYFGAGTRLSVL.

This clonotype was detected a few times. The chain is built from TRBV7-9 and TRBJ2-2; D is unresolved. There are 15 residues in the CDR3. The V gene lost 5 bases and the J gene lost 0 bases, with 10 bases spanning the gap. Germline V gives CDR1 SEHNR, CDR2 FQNEAQ (reference sequence). CDR3: CASSPPGANTGELFF. DNA of the CDR3: TGTGCCAGCAGCCCGCCCGGAGCGAACACCGGGGAGCTGTTTTTT. Using reference TRBV7-9 and TRBJ2-2 for the parts outside the CDR3, the full variable domain is DTGVSQNPRHKITKRGQNVTFRCDPISEHNRLYWYRQTLGQGPEFLTYFQNEAQLEKSRLLSDRFSAERPKGSFSTLEIQRTEQGDSAMYLCASSPPGANTGELFFGEGSRLTVL.

This clonotype appeared a few times. The rearrangement links TRBV7-2 to TRBJ2-7, with TRBD1 identical over 8 bases. The CDR3 loop spans 14 amino acids. In germline, CDR1 is SGHTA, CDR2 FQGNSA. The V gene end was trimmed by 5 bases and the J gene end by 4 bases; junction bases not matched to a gene: 7. The CDR3 protein is CASSPPDRVYEQYF. CDR3 coding DNA: TGTGCCAGCAGCCCGCCGGACAGGGTATACGAGCAGTACTTC.

The CDR3 loop reads CASLGTGHQETQYF. The CDR3 DNA sequence: TGTGCCAGCCTTGGGACAGGACACCAAGAGACCCAGTACTTC. The chain joins TRBV7-9 to TRBJ2-5; 8 bases match TRBD1. CDR3 length: 14 amino acids. J was trimmed by 0 bases and V by 8 bases; bases with no gene match: 5. CDR1 is SEHNR, CDR2 FQNEAQ, per germline (reference sequence).

This clonotype has ten or more counts. This chain connects TRBV7-2 to TRBJ2-3; D remains unclear. The CDR3 is 15 amino acids. The V end was cut by 3 bases, the J end by 6 bases, with 16 bases between. Germline V gene data show CDR1 as SGHTA and CDR2 as FQGNSA. CDR3: CASSFRDLSDDTQYF. In DNA form, the CDR3 reads TGTGCCAGCAGCTTTCGCGACTTATCTGATGATACGCAGTATTTT.

The V gene is TRBV4-2, the J gene TRBJ1-2; 7 bases are a match to TRBD1. Germline values: CDR1 LGHNA, CDR2 YNFKEQ. Trimming at V came to 3 bases and at J to 4 bases, leaving 5 bases not matched to a gene. The CDR3 extends over 14 amino acids. The CDR3 nucleotides read TGTGCCAGCAGCCAGAGCTCAGGGGGCTATGGCTACACCTTC. It codes for CASSQSSGGYGYTF.

This clonotype was observed a handful of times. The rearrangement joins TRBV5-1 to TRBJ2-5; D is possibly TRBD1 (5 bases). The CDR3 is 13 residues long. CDR1 is SGHRS and CDR2 is YFSETQ in the germline V gene. V lost 5 bases, J lost 2 bases, and 10 bases lay in between. CDR3 protein: CASRYDSQETQYF. The CDR3 DNA sequence: TGCGCCAGCAGGTACGACAGTCAAGAGACCCAGTACTTC. Filled out from reference TRBV5-1 and TRBJ2-5, the complete variable domain reads KAGVTQTPRYLIKTRGQQVTLSCSPISGHRSVSWYQQTPGQGLQFLFEYFSETQRNKGNFPGRFSGRQFSNSRSEMNVSTLELGDSALYLCASRYDSQETQYFGPGTRLLVL.

This rearrangement joins TRBV27 to TRBJ2-5; D is uncertain. Trimming stripped 3 bases from V and 1 base from J, with 9 bases between. This CDR3 is 14 amino acids long. Germline CDR1 reads MNHEY; CDR2 reads SMNVEV (reference sequence). CDR3 nucleotides: TGTGCCAGCAGTTTCGGGCGCGGCCAAGAGACCCAGTACTTC. Its translation is CASSFGRGQETQYF.